The clone carrying this T cell receptor (beta chain) has a count of ten or more. The antigen is undetermined. This sample is part of a study of CD8 T cells in ankylosing spondylitis. Study results and caveats: Clones tied to disease were said to be significantly enriched in matched ankylosing spondylitis synovial fluid. In reactive arthritis synovial fluid and blood, some motif variants had been reported before. Characteristic, it appeared, of ankylosing spondylitis blood was a TCR beta motif of 7 or 8 highly homologous variants.

Making use of molecular barcodes, quantitative 5'-RACE generated TCR beta libraries. A single record per CDR3 protein comes from TCRdb applying MiXCR to the 5' RACE reads. The table includes roughly 100,000 distinct CDR3 sequences, roughly 8.3% detected once. The J segment lost 9 bases and the V segment lost 4 bases, leaving 8 bases of the junction unmatched. This CDR3 has 16 residues. From germline, CDR1 is SGHTA and CDR2 FQGNSA. Sequencing was carried out using blood, either unsorted or a sorted T cell fraction (not recorded which). The sequence was collected from a male donor with ankylosing spondylitis or in good health (not recorded which). This chain links TRBV7-2 with TRBJ2-1, with 14 positions matching TRBD2. CDR3 DNA sequence: TGTGCCAGCAGCTCCTCCGGGACTAGCGGGAGTGTTGAGCAGTTCTTC. This translates into CASSSSGTSGSVEQFF.